This T cell receptor beta chain was found in a study of neurological immune-mediated disorders. Study in general: A relapsing-remitting course was seen in about 90% of the roughly 35 multiple sclerosis patients and a secondary progressive course in 3.

The CDR3 spans 16 residues. The V gene's germline CDR1 is SGHNT and CDR2 YENEEA. With 9 bases clipped from V and 0 bases from J, the junction kept 10 bases outside the gene matches. With 10-nucleotide random UMIs included, cDNA was synthesized by 5'RACE. Over 170 million TCR-beta sequences from 15-18 subjects came out of each sequencing run. From the 5' RACE reads, TCRdb called clonotypes with MiXCR, one entry per CDR3 protein. Here the sample spans around 50,000 distinct CDR3 sequences, 3% to 4% being singletons. This clonotype was recorded at least ten times. Antigen unknown. General study findings and limits: Expanded clones shared no identical CDR3 amino acid sequences across subjects, which suggested private TCR-beta repertoires in all groups.

The sequenced sample was PBMCs. The sequence derives from a woman aged 30 to 39 with multiple sclerosis. The rearrangement links TRBV11-3 to TRBJ1-4; 7 nucleotides align to TRBD1. CDR3 nucleotides: TGTGCCAGTACGACAGGGCCGGCGACAACTAATGAAAAACTGTTTTTT. It is translated as CASTTGPATTNEKLFF. The variable domain in full, completed from reference TRBV11-3 and TRBJ1-4, reads EAGVVQSPRYKIIEKKQPVAFWCNPISGHNTLYWYLQNLGQGPELLIRYENEEAVDDSQLPKDRFSAERLKGVDSTLKIQPAELGDSAVYLCASTTGPATTNEKLFFGSGTQLSVL.